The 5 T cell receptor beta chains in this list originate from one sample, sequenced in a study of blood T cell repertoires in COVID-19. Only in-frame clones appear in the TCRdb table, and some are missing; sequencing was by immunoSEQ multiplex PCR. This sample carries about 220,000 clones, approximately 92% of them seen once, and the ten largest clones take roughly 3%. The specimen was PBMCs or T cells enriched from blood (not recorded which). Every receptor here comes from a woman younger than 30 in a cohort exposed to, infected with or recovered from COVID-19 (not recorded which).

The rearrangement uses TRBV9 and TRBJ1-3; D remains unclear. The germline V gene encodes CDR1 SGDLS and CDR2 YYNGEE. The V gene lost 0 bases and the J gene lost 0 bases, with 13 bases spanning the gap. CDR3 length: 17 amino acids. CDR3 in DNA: TGTGCCAGCAGCGTAGCTACGGCGGAAAGCTCTGGAAACACCATATATTTT. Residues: CASSVATAESSGNTIYF.

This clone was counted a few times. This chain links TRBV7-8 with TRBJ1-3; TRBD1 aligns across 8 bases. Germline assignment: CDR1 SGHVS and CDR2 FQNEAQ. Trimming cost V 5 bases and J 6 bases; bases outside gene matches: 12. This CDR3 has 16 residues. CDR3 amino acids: CASSPRQGLSQNTIYF. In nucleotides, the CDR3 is TGTGCCAGCAGCCCCCGACAGGGGTTGTCCCAAAACACCATATATTTT.

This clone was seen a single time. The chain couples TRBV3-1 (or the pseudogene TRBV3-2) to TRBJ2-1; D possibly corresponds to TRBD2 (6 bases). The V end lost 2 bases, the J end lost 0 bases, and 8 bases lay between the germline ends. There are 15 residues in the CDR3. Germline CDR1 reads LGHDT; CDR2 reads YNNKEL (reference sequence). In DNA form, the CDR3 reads TGTGCCAGCAGCCAATTCGGGAGCTCCTACAATGAGCAGTTCTTC. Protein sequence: CASSQFGSSYNEQFF.

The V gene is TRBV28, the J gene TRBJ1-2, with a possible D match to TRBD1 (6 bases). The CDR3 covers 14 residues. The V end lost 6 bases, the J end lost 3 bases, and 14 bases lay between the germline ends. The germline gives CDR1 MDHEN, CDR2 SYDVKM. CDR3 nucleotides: TGTGCCAGCAGGTCAGCACAGGGAGACTATGGCTACACCTTC. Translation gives CASRSAQGDYGYTF.

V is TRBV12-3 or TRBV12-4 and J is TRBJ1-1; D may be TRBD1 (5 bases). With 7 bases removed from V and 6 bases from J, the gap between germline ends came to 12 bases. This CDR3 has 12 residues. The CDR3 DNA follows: TGTGCCAGCAACACAGGAAAAGCTGAAGCTTTCTTT. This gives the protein CASNTGKAEAFF.